The rows below give T cell receptor beta chains drawn from one sample of a study of shared clonotypes between healthy human individuals. TCRdb keeps only in-frame clones here, not all; method: immunoSEQ multiplex PCR. The sample contains about 490,000 clones, 60% to 85% of which appear only once. The sequenced sample was PBMCs. The receptors derive from a middle-aged woman in good health. Some clones in this sample may be carry-over from other donors' samples. The CDR3 runs from the conserved cysteine through the conserved F or W. Each record gives: D gene, V gene, J gene, clone size, CDR3 DNA, CDR3 protein. D genes are given only for firm matches. A clone size is listed for some rows: how often the clone was seen (once, few, many), or a class if it is expanded.

>TRBD1|TRBV28|TRBJ2-7|.
TGTGCCAGCAGTTCCTTGCCGGGACAGGGCTCCTACGAGCAGTACTTC
CASSSLPGQGSYEQYF
>.|TRBV5-4|TRBJ1-1|.
TGTGCCAGCAGCTTGGAGGGGGATCGGTATGGGAACACTGAAGCTTTCTTT
CASSLEGDRYGNTEAFF
>TRBD1|TRBV5-1|TRBJ1-1|.
TGCGCCAGCAGTCCCGGGACAGGGGGCACTGAAGCTTTCTTT
CASSPGTGGTEAFF
>.|TRBV19|TRBJ2-1|.
TGTGCCAGTAGTATCAATCTAGCGCCACCGGAGCAGTTCTTC
CASSINLAPPEQFF
>TRBD1|TRBV27|TRBJ2-7|.
TGTGCCAGCAGCGGGACAGTGAGCACCTACGAGCAGTACTTC
CASSGTVSTYEQYF
>.|TRBV9|TRBJ2-5|.
TGTGCCAGCAGCGTAGGGTCCCGGCAAGAGACCCAGTACTTC
CASSVGSRQETQYF
>.|TRBV28|TRBJ2-7|.
TGTGCCAGCAGTCCCGCCGACAGGTCGGGCTACGAGCAGTACTTC
CASSPADRSGYEQYF
>TRBD1|TRBV30|TRBJ1-6|.
TGTGCCTGGAGGAGGGCAGGGGGCGGTACCTATTCACCCCTCCACTTT
CAWRRAGGGTYSPLHF
>.|TRBV29-1|TRBJ1-2|.
TGCAGCGTCGAAGCTGGGCTGGGCTATGGCTACACCTTC
CSVEAGLGYGYTF
>TRBD2|TRBV30|TRBJ2-4|.
TGTGCCTGGAGTGCCCGACTAGCGGGAGCTTGGAACATTCAGTACTTC
CAWSARLAGAWNIQYF
>.|TRBV30|TRBJ2-1|few
TGTGCCTGGAGTGTCACCGTGGGGGAGCAGTTCTTC
CAWSVTVGEQFF
>.|TRBV29-1|TRBJ2-1|.
TGCAGCGTACCACTAGCCGTTACGGGCAATGAGCAGTTCTTC
CSVPLAVTGNEQFF
>.|TRBV30|TRBJ2-1|.
TGTGCCTGGAGTGCCAGGGGAAGCGGTGAGCAGTTCTTC
CAWSARGSGEQFF
>.|TRBV11-2|TRBJ2-1|.
TGTGCCAGCAGCTTATATAAGCGGCTCTACAATGAGCAGTTCTTC
CASSLYKRLYNEQFF
>.|TRBV29-1|TRBJ2-7|few
TGCAGCGTTGCTCGTGGAGGGTACGAGCAGTACTTC
CSVARGGYEQYF
>.|TRBV5-1|TRBJ1-1|few
TGCGCCAGCAGCTTGAGGACATTCACTGAAGCTTTCTTT
CASSLRTFTEAFF
>.|TRBV19|TRBJ2-1|.
TGTGCCAGTAGTATTATGGCCACCTCAATGTCCTACAATGAGCAGTTCTTC
CASSIMATSMSYNEQFF